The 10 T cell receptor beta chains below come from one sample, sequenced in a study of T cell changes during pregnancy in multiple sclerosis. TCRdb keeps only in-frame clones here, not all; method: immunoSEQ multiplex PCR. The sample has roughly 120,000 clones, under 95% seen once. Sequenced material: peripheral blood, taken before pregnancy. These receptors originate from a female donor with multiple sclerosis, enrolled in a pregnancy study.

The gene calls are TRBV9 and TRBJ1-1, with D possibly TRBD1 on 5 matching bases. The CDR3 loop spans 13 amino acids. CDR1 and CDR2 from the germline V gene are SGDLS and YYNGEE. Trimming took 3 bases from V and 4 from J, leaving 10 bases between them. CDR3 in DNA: TGTGCCAGCAGCGGGGATAGGGGCACTGAAGCTTTCTTT. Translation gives CASSGDRGTEAFF.

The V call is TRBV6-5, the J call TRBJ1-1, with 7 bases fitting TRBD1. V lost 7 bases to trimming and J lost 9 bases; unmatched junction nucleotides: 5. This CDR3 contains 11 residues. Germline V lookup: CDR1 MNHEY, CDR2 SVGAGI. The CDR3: CASTRQGQAFF. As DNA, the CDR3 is TGTGCCAGCACCAGACAGGGTCAAGCTTTCTTT.

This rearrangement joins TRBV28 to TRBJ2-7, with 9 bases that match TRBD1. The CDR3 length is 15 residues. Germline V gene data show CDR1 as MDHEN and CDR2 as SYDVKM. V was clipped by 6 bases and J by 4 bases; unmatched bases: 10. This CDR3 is CASSQGQGLGYEQYF. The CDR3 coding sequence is TGTGCCAGCAGCCAAGGACAGGGGTTAGGGTACGAGCAGTACTTC. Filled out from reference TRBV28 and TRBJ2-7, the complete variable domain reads DVKVTQSSRYLVKRTGEKVFLECVQDMDHENMFWYRQDPGLGLRLIYFSYDVKMKEKGDIPEGYSVSREKKERFSLILESASTNQTSMYLCASSQGQGLGYEQYFGPGTRLTVT.

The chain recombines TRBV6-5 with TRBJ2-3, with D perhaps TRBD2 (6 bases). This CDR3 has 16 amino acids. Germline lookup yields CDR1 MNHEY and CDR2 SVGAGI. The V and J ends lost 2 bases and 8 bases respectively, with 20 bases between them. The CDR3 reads CASSYVGSPKRVTQYF. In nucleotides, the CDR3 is TGTGCCAGCAGTTACGTAGGGAGTCCGAAGCGGGTTACGCAGTATTTT.

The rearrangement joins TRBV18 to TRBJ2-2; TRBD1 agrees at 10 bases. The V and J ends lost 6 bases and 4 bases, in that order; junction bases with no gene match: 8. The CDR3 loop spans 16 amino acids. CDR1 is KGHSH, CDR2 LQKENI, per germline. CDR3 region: CASSDRQGAGTGELFF. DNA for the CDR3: TGTGCCAGCTCGGACCGACAGGGGGCGGGCACCGGGGAGCTGTTTTTT.

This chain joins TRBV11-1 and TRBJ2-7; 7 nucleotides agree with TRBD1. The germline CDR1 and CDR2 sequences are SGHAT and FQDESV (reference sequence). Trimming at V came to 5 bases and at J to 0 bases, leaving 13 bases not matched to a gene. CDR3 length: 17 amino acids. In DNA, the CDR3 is TGTGCCAGCAGCCCCTCAACCGGGACAGCGACCTCCTACGAGCAGTACTTC. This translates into CASSPSTGTATSYEQYF. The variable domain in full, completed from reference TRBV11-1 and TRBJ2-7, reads EAEVAQSPRYKITEKSQAVAFWCDPISGHATLYWYRQILGQGPELLVQFQDESVVDDSQLPKDRFSAERLKGVDSTLKIQPAELGDSAMYLCASSPSTGTATSYEQYFGPGTRLTVT.

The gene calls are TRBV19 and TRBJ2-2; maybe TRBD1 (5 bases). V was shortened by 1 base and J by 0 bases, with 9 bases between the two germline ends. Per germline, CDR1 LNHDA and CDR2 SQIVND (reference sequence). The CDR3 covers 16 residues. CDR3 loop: CASSIGGLSNTGELFF. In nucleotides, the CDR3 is TGTGCCAGTAGTATAGGGGGCCTTTCGAACACCGGGGAGCTGTTTTTT.

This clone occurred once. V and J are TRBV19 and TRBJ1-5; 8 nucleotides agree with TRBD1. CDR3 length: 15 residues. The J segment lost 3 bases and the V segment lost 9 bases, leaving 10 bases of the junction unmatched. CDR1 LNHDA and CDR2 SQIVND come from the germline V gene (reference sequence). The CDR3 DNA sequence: TGTGCCAGCCTAGAGGGACAGGCCTTCAATCAGCCCCAGCATTTT. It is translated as CASLEGQAFNQPQHF.

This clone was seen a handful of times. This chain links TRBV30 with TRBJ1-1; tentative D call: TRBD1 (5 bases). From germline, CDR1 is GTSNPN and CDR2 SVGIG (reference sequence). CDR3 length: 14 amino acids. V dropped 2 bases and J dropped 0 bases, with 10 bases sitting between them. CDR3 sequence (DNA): TGTGCCTGGAGTTCGGGCAGGGTGAACACTGAAGCTTTCTTT. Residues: CAWSSGRVNTEAFF.

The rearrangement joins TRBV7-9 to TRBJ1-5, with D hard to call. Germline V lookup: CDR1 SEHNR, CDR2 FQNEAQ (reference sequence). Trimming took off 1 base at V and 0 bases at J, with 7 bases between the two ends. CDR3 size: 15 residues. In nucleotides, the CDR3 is TGTGCCAGCAGCTTAGGCGGTAATAGCAATCAGCCCCAGCATTTT. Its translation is CASSLGGNSNQPQHF.